Following are 16 T cell receptor beta chains from one sample sequenced in a study of blood T cells in healthy people across ages. Alongside a J-beta primer mix, a sample-barcoded 5' primer served in a second PCR lasting about 6 to 12 cycles. TCRdb analysed the 5' RACE reads with MiXCR anew, one entry per CDR3 protein. The data show about 640,000 distinct CDR3 sequences, roughly 53% seen once. Sequenced sample: blood. The receptors originated from a man aged 60 to 69 in good health.

For this clonotype: Its ends do not fully match the called genes, so a read error is possible. V and J are TRBV15 and TRBJ2-3; D may correspond to TRBD1 or TRBD2 (5 bases each). The length of the CDR3 is 15 residues. Germline V gene sequence: CDR1 LNHNV, CDR2 YYDKDF (reference sequence). This CDR3 reads CAASRDGGSEDTQYF. The CDR3 DNA follows: TGTGCCGCCAGCAGAGATGGGGGTTCGGAGGATACGCAGTATTTT. Full variable domain (rest looked up from reference TRBV15 and TRBJ2-3): DAMVIQNPRYQVTQFGKPVTLSCSQTLNHNVMYWYQQKSSQAPKLLFHYYDKDFNNEADTPDNFQSRRPNTSFCFLDIRSPGLGDTAMYLCAASRDGGSEDTQYFGPGTRLTVL.

This chain joins TRBV12-3 or TRBV12-4 and TRBJ2-3; 9 positions match TRBD2. CDR3 length: 15 amino acids. The ends lost 6 bases at V and 1 base at J; junction bases unmatched: 5. The CDR3 bases are TGTGCCAGCAGACATCAGCGGGGGGGCACAGATACGCAGTATTTT. Its translation: CASRHQRGGTDTQYF.

The chain recombines TRBV7-9 with TRBJ2-1; D possibly matches TRBD1 or TRBD2 (6 bases each). The germline gives CDR1 SEHNR, CDR2 FQNEAQ (reference sequence). Trimming pared 1 base from V and 0 bases from J, leaving 10 bases between. This CDR3 region has 16 residues. DNA of the CDR3: TGTGCCAGCAGCTTAGTTAGGGGGGTCTCCTACAATGAGCAGTTCTTC. It yields the protein CASSLVRGVSYNEQFF.

This chain links TRBV24-1 with TRBJ2-1; perhaps TRBD2 as D (5 bases). CDR1 and CDR2 (germline): KGHDR, SFDVKD. The CDR3 consists of 11 residues. Trimming pared 9 bases from V and 5 bases from J, leaving 7 bases between. CDR3 nucleotide sequence: TGTGCCACCTCGGGAAACAATGAGCAGTTCTTC. The encoded protein is CATSGNNEQFF.

This clonotype was seen only once. The genes are TRBV5-1 and TRBJ1-2; the D gene is possibly TRBD1 (5 bases). The CDR3 spans 13 residues. The V end was cut by 5 bases, the J end by 10 bases, with 18 bases between. Germline V gene sequence: CDR1 SGHRS, CDR2 YFSETQ. The CDR3 coding sequence is TGCGCCAGCAGGTCGGGACCACCGGGGGACTACACCTTC. Translating gives CASRSGPPGDYTF.

The chain has TRBV5-1 and TRBJ2-3; no clear D. V lost 3 bases and J 0 bases, leaving 8 bases between the germline ends. The CDR3 extends over 14 amino acids. Germline V gives CDR1 SGHRS, CDR2 YFSETQ. The CDR3 reads CASSSTLSTDTQYF. The CDR3, as DNA: TGCGCCAGCAGCTCTACCTTAAGCACAGATACGCAGTATTTT.

The chain is built from TRBV18 and TRBJ1-1, with D unresolved. CDR1 is KGHSH, CDR2 LQKENI, per germline. Trimming removed 6 bases at V and 0 bases at J, with 14 bases between. CDR3 length: 15 amino acids. CDR3 DNA: TGTGCCAGCTCTTCTCGACCGGTTATGAACACTGAAGCTTTCTTT. Translated, it gives CASSSRPVMNTEAFF.

This clonotype was seen more than once but under ten times. The chain employs TRBV29-1 and TRBJ1-4; 7 nucleotides align to TRBD1. The CDR3 spans 13 residues. J lost 7 bases, V lost 7 bases, and 9 bases had no gene match. CDR1 is SQVTM, CDR2 ANQGSEA, per germline. CDR3 in amino acids: CSAITGEIEKLFF. CDR3 bases: TGCAGCGCGATAACAGGGGAGATTGAAAAACTGTTTTTT.

On this clonotype itself: An end of the junction differs from the germline gene, which may be a read error. The chain has TRBV27 and TRBJ2-5; 7 bases are shared with TRBD1. The CDR3 is 14 amino acids. Germline V lookup: CDR1 MNHEY, CDR2 SMNVEV (reference sequence). DNA for the CDR3: TGTACCAGCAGTCGACAGGGAGAACAAGAGACCCAGTACTTC. Protein product: CTSSRQGEQETQYF.

There are a few counts of this clonotype. The chain links TRBV7-2 to TRBJ2-7; no clear D. V lost 6 bases and J lost 1, with 10 bases in between. Germline CDR1 SGHTA, CDR2 FQGNSA. CDR3 length equals 13 residues. The CDR3 DNA reads TGTGCCAGCAGGTTCACGGGTTCCTACGAGCAGTACTTC. This codes for CASRFTGSYEQYF.

The chain combines TRBV2 with TRBJ2-5; 11 bases line up with TRBD2. V was clipped by 11 bases and J by 11 bases; unmatched bases: 16. CDR3 length: 14 amino acids. Germline V lookup: CDR1 SNHLY, CDR2 FYNNEI. The CDR3 region has the DNA TGTGCCGGCACCTATAGCGGGGGGGCAGGCGGGCAGTACTTC. Residues: CAGTYSGGAGGQYF.

The chain couples TRBV5-1 to TRBJ2-3, with D maybe TRBD1 (6 bases). The V gene lost 4 bases and the J gene lost 3 bases, with 21 bases spanning the gap. Germline CDR1 is SGHRS and CDR2 is YFSETQ. The CDR3 extends over 17 amino acids. The CDR3 sequence is CASSPRTDNMPTDTQYF. DNA for the CDR3: TGCGCCAGCAGCCCTCGGACAGATAATATGCCGACAGATACGCAGTATTTT.

This chain connects TRBV27 to TRBJ2-1, with TRBD1 matching 8 bases. Unmatched junction bases numbered 4, after V lost 7 bases and J lost 2 bases. This CDR3 spans 14 amino acids. CDR1 and CDR2 from the germline V gene are MNHEY and SMNVEV (reference sequence). The CDR3 bases are TGTGCCAGCAAGCCGGACAGGGCCTACAATGAGCAGTTCTTC. This encodes CASKPDRAYNEQFF.

This clonotype was observed a single time. This rearrangement joins TRBV3-1 to TRBJ2-5, with D possibly TRBD2 on 5 matching bases. Looked up from germline, CDR1 is LGHDT and CDR2 is YNNKEL (reference sequence). Between the trimmed V and J ends, which lost 4 bases and 7 bases, there was a span of 16 bases. This CDR3 has 14 amino acids. The CDR3 loop is CASSPGWEKRTQYF. The CDR3 region has the DNA TGTGCCAGCAGCCCCGGATGGGAGAAGAGGACCCAGTACTTC.

The chain recombines TRBV24-1 with TRBJ2-3; 9 nucleotides align to TRBD1. Losses at the gene ends were 2 bases for V and 6 bases for J; bases not matched to a gene: 8. The CDR3 is 16 residues long. CDR1 and CDR2 from the germline V gene are KGHDR and SFDVKD. CDR3 residues: CATSDSGTGNVDTQYF. CDR3 in DNA: TGTGCCACCAGTGATTCCGGGACAGGGAATGTTGATACGCAGTATTTT.

On this clonotype: Given a much more abundant clone one base away, this may be a read error. CDR3 in amino acids: CASSHLSGGGETQYF. CDR3 sequence (DNA): TGTGCCAGCAGCCACCTTAGCGGGGGAGGGGAGACCCAGTACTTC. The V call is TRBV3-1, the J call TRBJ2-5, with 9 bases aligning to TRBD2. Germline values: CDR1 LGHDT, CDR2 YNNKEL (reference sequence). This CDR3 has 15 residues. The J segment lost 5 bases and the V segment lost 3 bases, leaving 7 bases of the junction unmatched.